What follows describes a single T cell receptor (beta chain). These data originate in a study of blood T cell repertoires in COVID-19. Turning to the study itself: Both acute and convalescent COVID-19 samples were obtained from the United States, Italy and Spain.

Clones were sequenced by immunoSEQ multiplex PCR, and TCRdb holds only the in-frame ones, with some missing. The table has approximately 30,000 clones, about 90% seen once. CDR1 SGHTA and CDR2 FQGNSA come from the germline V gene. The germline V and J ends were trimmed by 5 bases and 3 bases, with 17 bases remaining between them. The CDR3 runs 16 residues. The specimen sequenced was peripheral blood. The clonotype comes from a human donor in a cohort sampled during active COVID-19. The rearrangement uses TRBV7-2 and TRBJ1-5; possibly TRBD1 for D (6 bases). CDR3 nucleotides: TGTGCCAGCAGCCAAGTGGGTACAGGGACCAATCAGCCCCAGCATTTT. Encoded protein: CASSQVGTGTNQPQHF.